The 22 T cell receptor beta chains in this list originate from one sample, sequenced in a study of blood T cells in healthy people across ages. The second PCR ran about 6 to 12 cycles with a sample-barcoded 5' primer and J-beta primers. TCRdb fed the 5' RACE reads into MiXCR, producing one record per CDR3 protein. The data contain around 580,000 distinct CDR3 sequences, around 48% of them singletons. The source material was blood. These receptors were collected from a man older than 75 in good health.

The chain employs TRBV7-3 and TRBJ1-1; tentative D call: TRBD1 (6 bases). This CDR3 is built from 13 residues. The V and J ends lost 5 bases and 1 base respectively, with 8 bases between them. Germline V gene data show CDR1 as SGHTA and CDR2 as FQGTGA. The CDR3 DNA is TGTGCCAGCAGCATGGACAGGAACACTGAAGCTTTCTTT. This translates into CASSMDRNTEAFF.

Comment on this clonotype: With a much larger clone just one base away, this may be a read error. This CDR3 reads CASSLGQNYNEQFF. The CDR3 DNA reads as TGCGCCAGCAGCTTGGGACAGAACTACAATGAGCAGTTCTTC. This chain uses TRBV5-1 with TRBJ2-1; the D gene is possibly TRBD1 (5 bases). V was shortened by 0 bases and J by 3 bases, with 7 bases between the two germline ends. The CDR3 consists of 14 residues. CDR1 is SGHRS and CDR2 is YFSETQ in the germline V gene.

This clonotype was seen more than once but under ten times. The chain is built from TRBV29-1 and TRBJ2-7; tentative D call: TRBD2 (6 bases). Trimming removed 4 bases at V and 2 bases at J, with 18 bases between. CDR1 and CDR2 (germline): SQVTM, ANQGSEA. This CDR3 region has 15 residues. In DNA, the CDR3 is TGCAGCGTTGGGGTCAGCGCGGCGGGGCCCTACGAGCAGTACTTC. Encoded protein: CSVGVSAAGPYEQYF.

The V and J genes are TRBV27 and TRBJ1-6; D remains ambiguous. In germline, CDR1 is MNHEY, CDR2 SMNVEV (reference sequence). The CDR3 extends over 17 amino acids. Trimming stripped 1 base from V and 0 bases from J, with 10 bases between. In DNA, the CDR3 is TGTGCCAGCAGTTTATGGGTCCGAAGCTCCTATAATTCACCCCTCCACTTT. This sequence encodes CASSLWVRSSYNSPLHF.

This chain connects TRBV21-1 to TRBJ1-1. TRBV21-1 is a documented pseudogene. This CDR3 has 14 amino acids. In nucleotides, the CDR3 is TGTGCCAGCAGCACGGGTCTTGGCAACACTGAAGCTTTCTTT. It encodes CASSTGLGNTEAFF.

CDR3 coding DNA: TGCGCCAGCAGCCTGGAGGGCTTTAACACTGAAGCTTTCTTT. This gives the protein CASSLEGFNTEAFF. This sequence joins TRBV5-1 and TRBJ1-1, with no clear D. Germline CDR1 SGHRS, CDR2 YFSETQ. This CDR3 is built from 14 residues. V lost 4 bases, J lost 2 bases, and 12 bases lay in between.

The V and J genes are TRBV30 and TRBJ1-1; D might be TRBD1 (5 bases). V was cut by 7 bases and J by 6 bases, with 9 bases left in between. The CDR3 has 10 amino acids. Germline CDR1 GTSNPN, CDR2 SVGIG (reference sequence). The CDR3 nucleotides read TGTGCCTTCCGACAGCCTGAAGCTTTCTTT. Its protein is CAFRQPEAFF.

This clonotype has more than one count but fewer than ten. The CDR3 loop is CASNQGQLVGETQYF. The DNA of the CDR3 is TGTGCCAGCAACCAAGGACAGTTGGTAGGAGAGACCCAGTACTTC. The rearrangement joins TRBV7-2 to TRBJ2-5, with D possibly being TRBD1 (6 bases). The V gene's germline CDR1 is SGHTA and CDR2 FQGNSA. The CDR3 loop spans 15 amino acids. Trimming took off 7 bases at V and 4 bases at J, with 19 bases between the two ends.

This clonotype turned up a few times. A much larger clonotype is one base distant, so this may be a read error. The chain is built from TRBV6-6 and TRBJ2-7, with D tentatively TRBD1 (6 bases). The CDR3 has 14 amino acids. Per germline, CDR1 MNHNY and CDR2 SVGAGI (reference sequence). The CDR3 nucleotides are TGTGCCAGCAGTGACTCCACAGGGTCGCACGGGCAGTACTTC. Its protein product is CASSDSTGSHGQYF.

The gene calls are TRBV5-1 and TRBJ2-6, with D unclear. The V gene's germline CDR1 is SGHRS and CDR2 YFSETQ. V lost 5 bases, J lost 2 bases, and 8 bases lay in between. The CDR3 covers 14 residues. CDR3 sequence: CASRPTAGANVLTF. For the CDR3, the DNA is TGCGCCAGCAGACCGACTGCTGGGGCCAACGTCCTGACTTTC.

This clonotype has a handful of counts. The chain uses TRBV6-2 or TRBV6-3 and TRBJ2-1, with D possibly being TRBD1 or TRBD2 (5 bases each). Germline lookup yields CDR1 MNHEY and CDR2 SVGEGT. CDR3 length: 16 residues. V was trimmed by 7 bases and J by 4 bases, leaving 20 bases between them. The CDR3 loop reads CASTLGRSRGYNEQFF. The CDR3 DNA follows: TGTGCCAGCACCCTGGGACGGTCCCGTGGGTACAATGAGCAGTTCTTC.

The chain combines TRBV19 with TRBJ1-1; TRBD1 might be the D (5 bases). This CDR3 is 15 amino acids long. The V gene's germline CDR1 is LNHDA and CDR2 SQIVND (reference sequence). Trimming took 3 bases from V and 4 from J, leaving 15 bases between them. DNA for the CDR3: TGTGCCAGTAGTATGGCTCGGACAAGGGGCACTGAAGCTTTCTTT. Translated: CASSMARTRGTEAFF.

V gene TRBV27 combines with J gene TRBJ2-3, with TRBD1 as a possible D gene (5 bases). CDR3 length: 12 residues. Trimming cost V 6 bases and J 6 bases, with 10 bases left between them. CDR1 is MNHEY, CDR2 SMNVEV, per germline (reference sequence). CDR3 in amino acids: CASRRTLDTQYF. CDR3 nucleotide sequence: TGTGCCAGCAGGAGGACATTGGATACGCAGTATTTT.

The CDR3 DNA sequence: TGTGCCAGCTCACCACTAGGGACAGGGACGGATACGCAGTATTTT. This sequence encodes CASSPLGTGTDTQYF. The gene calls are TRBV18 and TRBJ2-3, with 9 bases identical to TRBD1. The CDR3 totals 15 residues. Looked up from germline, CDR1 is KGHSH and CDR2 is LQKENI. The junction had 5 bases not matched to a gene; V was cut back by 1 base and J by 6 bases.

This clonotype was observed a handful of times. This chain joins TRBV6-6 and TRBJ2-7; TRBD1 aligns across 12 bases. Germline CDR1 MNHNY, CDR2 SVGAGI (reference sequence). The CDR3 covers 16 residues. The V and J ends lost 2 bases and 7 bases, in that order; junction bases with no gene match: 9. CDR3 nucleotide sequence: TGTGCCAGCAGTTACCCCAAGGGACAGGGGGCTGGTGAGCAGTACTTC. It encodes CASSYPKGQGAGEQYF.

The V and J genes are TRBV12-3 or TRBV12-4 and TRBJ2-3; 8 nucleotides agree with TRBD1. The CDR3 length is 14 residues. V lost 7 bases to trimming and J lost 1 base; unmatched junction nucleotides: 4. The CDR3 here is CASTDRGGTDTQYF. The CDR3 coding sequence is TGTGCCAGCACTGACAGGGGCGGCACAGATACGCAGTATTTT.

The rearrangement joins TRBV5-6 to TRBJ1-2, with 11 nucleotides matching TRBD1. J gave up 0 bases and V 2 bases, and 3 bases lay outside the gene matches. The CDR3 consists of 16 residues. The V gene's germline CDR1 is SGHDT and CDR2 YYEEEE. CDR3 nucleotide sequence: TGTGCCAGCAGCTTCTGGGACAGGGGGACTAACTATGGCTACACCTTC. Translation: CASSFWDRGTNYGYTF.

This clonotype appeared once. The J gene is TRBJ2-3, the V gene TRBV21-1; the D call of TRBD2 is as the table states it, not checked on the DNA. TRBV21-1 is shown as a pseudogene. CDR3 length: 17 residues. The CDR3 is CASSPLNLAESTDTQYF. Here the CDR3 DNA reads TGTGCCAGCAGCCCCCTGAATCTAGCGGAGTCCACAGATACGCAGTATTTT.

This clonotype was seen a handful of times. The CDR3 protein is CASSLTSGSGDGYTF. For the CDR3, the DNA is TGCGCCAGCAGCCTCACCTCAGGATCTGGTGATGGCTACACCTTC. This chain links TRBV4-3 with TRBJ1-2, with no clear D. The V end lost 4 bases, the J end lost 6 bases, and 18 bases lay between the germline ends. Germline lookup yields CDR1 LGHNA and CDR2 YSLEER. The CDR3 spans 15 residues.

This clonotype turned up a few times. In DNA form, the CDR3 reads TGTGCCAGCAGCCACCGGACCAACTACGAGCAGTACTTC. Translation: CASSHRTNYEQYF. The rearrangement joins TRBV7-2 to TRBJ2-7, with D unclear. V lost 5 bases and J 3 bases, leaving 11 bases between the germline ends. CDR3 length: 13 amino acids. Per the germline V gene, CDR1 is SGHTA and CDR2 is FQGNSA.

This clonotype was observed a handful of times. CDR3 sequence: CASSLAGGTAHTEAFF. CDR3 nucleotide sequence: TGTGCCAGCAGCTTAGCCGGCGGGACAGCACACACTGAAGCTTTCTTT. The gene calls are TRBV7-6 and TRBJ1-1; 7 nucleotides match TRBD1. Looked up from germline, CDR1 is SGHVS and CDR2 is FNYEAQ. The V and J ends lost 0 bases and 3 bases, in that order; junction bases with no gene match: 7. The CDR3 is 16 residues long.

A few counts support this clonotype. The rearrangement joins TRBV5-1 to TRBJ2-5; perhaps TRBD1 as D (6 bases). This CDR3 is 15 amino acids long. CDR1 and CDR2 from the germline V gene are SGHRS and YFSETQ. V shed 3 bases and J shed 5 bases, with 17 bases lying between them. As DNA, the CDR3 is TGCGCCAGCAGCTCCTCCCAGGGGCAGGAGGAGACCCAGTACTTC. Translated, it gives CASSSSQGQEETQYF. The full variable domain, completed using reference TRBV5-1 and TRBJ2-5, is KAGVTQTPRYLIKTRGQQVTLSCSPISGHRSVSWYQQTPGQGLQFLFEYFSETQRNKGNFPGRFSGRQFSNSRSEMNVSTLELGDSALYLCASSSSQGQEETQYFGPGTRLLVL.